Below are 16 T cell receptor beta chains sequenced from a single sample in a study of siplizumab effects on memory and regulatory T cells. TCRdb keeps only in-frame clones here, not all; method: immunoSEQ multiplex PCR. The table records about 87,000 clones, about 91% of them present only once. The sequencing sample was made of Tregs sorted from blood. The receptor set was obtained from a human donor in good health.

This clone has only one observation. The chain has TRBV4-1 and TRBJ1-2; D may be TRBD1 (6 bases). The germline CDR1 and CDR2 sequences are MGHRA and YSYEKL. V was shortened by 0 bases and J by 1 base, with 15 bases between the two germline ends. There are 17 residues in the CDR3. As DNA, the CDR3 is TGCGCCAGCAGCCAAGAAGGGGCGGGGGCCTTTAACTATGGCTACACCTTC. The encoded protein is CASSQEGAGAFNYGYTF.

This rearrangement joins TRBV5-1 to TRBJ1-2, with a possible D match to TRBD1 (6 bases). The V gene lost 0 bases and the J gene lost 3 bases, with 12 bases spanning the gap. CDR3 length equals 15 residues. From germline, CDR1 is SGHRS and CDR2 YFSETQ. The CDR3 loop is CASSLGGTQDYGYTF. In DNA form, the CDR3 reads TGCGCCAGCAGCTTGGGGGGGACACAAGACTATGGCTACACCTTC.

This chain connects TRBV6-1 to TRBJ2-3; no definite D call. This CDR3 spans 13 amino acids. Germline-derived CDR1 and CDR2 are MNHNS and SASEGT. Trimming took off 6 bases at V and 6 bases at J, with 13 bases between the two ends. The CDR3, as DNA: TGTGCCAGCAGGAGAGATTTGACGGATACGCAGTATTTT. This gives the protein CASRRDLTDTQYF.

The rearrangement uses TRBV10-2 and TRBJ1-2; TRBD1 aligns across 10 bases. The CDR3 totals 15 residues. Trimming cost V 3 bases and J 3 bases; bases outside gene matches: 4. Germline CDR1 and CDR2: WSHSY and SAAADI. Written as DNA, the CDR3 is TGCGCCAGCAGTGATCCGACAGGGGGCTACTATGGCTACACCTTC. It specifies CASSDPTGGYYGYTF.

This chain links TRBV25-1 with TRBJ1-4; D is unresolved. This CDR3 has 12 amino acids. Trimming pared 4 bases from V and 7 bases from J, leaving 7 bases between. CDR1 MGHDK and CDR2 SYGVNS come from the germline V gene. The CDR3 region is CASSGMVEKLFF. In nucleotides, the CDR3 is TGTGCCAGCAGTGGGATGGTTGAAAAACTGTTTTTT.

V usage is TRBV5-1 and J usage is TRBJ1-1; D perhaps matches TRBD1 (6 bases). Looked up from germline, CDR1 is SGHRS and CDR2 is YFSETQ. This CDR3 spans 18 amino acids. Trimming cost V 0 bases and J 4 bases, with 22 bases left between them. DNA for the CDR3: TGCGCCAGCAGCTTGGGTCACAGGGTATTAAGTGGAGGCACTGAAGCTTTCTTT. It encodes CASSLGHRVLSGGTEAFF. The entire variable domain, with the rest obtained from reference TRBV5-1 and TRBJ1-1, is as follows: KAGVTQTPRYLIKTRGQQVTLSCSPISGHRSVSWYQQTPGQGLQFLFEYFSETQRNKGNFPGRFSGRQFSNSRSEMNVSTLELGDSALYLCASSLGHRVLSGGTEAFFGQGTRLTVV.

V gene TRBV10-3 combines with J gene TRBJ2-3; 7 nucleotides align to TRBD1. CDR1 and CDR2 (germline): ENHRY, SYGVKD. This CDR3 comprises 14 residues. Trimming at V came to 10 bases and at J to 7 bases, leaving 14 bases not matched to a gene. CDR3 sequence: CATYRGTEDHTQYF. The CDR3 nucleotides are TGTGCCACATACCGAGGGACAGAAGATCATACGCAGTATTTT.

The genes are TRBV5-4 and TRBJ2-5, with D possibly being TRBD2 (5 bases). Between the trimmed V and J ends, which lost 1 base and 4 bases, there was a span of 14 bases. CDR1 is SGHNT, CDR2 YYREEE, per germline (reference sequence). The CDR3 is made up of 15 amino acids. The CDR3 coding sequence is TGTGCCAGCAGCTTGACCTGGACGGGGAGAGAGACCCAGTACTTC. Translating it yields CASSLTWTGRETQYF.

The CDR3 DNA sequence: TGTGCCAGCAGTCCCTTTACTGAAGCTTTCTTT. Translating it yields CASSPFTEAFF. This chain joins TRBV13 and TRBJ1-1; D unclear. V was cut by 6 bases and J by 5 bases, with 7 bases left in between. This CDR3 has 11 residues. Per the germline V gene, CDR1 is PRHDT and CDR2 is FYEKMQ (reference sequence).

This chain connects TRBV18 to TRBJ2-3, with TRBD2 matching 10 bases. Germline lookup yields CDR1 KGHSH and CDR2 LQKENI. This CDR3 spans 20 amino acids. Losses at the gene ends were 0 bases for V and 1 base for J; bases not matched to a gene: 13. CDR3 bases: TGTGCCAGCTCACCACCGATGATAGCGGGGGGCGGCCATGGCACAGATACGCAGTATTTT. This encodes CASSPPMIAGGGHGTDTQYF.

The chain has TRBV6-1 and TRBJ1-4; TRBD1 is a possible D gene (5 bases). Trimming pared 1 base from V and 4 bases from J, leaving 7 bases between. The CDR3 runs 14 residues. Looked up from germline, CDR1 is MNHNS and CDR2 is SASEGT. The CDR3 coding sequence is TGTGCCAGCAGTGAAGGACAGAATAATGAAAAACTGTTTTTT. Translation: CASSEGQNNEKLFF.

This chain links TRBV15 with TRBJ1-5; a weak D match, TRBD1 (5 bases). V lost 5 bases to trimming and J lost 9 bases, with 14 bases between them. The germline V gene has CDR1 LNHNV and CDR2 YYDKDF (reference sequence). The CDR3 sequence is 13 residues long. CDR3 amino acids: CATSPTGGRPQHF. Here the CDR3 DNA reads TGTGCCACCAGCCCCACGGGGGGGAGGCCCCAGCATTTT.

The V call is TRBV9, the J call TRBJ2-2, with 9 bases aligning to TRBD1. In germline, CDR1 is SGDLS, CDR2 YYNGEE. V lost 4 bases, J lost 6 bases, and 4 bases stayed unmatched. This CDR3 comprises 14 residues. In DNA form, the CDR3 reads TGTGCCAGCAGCCCGGGACAGGGATCCGGGGAGCTGTTTTTT. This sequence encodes CASSPGQGSGELFF. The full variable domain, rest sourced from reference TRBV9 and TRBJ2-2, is DSGVTQTPKHLITATGQRVTLRCSPRSGDLSVYWYQQSLDQGLQFLIQYYNGEERAKGNILERFSAQQFPDLHSELNLSSLELGDSALYFCASSPGQGSGELFFGEGSRLTVL.

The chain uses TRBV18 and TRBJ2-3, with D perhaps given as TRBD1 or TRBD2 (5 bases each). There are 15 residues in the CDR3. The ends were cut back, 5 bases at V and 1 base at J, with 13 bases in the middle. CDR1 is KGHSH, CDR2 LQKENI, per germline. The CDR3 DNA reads TGTGCCAGCTCAACCCGGGACGGACGCACAGATACGCAGTATTTT. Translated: CASSTRDGRTDTQYF. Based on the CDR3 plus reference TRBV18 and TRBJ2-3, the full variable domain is NAGVMQNPRHLVRRRGQEARLRCSPMKGHSHVYWYRQLPEEGLKFMVYLQKENIIDESGMPKERFSAEFPKEGPSILRIQQVVRGDSAAYFCASSTRDGRTDTQYFGPGTRLTVL.

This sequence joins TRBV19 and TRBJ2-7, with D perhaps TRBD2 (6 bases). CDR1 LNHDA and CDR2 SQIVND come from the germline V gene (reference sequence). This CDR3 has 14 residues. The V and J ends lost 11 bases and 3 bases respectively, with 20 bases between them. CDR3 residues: CAQKQEGESYEQYF. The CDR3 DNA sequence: TGTGCCCAGAAACAGGAGGGCGAAAGCTACGAGCAGTACTTC.

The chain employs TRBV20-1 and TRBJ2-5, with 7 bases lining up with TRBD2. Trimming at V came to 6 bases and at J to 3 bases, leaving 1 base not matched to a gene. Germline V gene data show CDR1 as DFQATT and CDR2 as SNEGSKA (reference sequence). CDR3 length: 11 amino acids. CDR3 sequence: CSAGREETQYF. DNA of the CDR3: TGCAGTGCGGGGAGGGAAGAGACCCAGTACTTC.